The rows below give T cell receptor beta chains drawn from one sample of a study of human T cells and chemical hapten exposure. TCRdb analysed the RACE reads with MiXCR anew, one entry per CDR3 protein. Of 30,000 to 35,000 distinct CDR3 sequences in the sample, 4.5% to 5.5% were seen once. Source material: whole blood. Receptors were obtained from a human donor in good health. Some clones in this sample may be carry-over from other donors' samples. CDR3s include the opening cysteine and the closing phenylalanine or tryptophan. The D gene is left open where the match is weak. Part of the rows lack a size; the others show once, few, many or a class for expanded clones.

clone_size: many
cdr3_length: 18
j_call: TRBJ1-1
d_call: NA
v_call: TRBV28
cdr3_aa: CASSPPSGGQYMNTEAFF
cdr3_nt: TGTGCCAGCAGCCCTCCGTCGGGAGGGCAATATATGAACACTGAAGCTTTCTTT

clone_size: NA
cdr3_length: 14
j_call: TRBJ1-1
d_call: NA
v_call: TRBV28
cdr3_aa: CASRGRTEELKAFF
cdr3_nt: TGTGCCAGCAGGGGACGGACTGAGGAACTCAAAGCTTTCTTT

clone_size: many
cdr3_length: 15
j_call: TRBJ2-3
d_call: TRBD2
v_call: TRBV10-2
cdr3_aa: CASKGLAESTDTQYF
cdr3_nt: TGCGCCAGCAAAGGTCTAGCGGAGAGCACAGATACGCAGTATTTT

clone_size: NA
cdr3_length: 15
j_call: TRBJ1-3
d_call: NA
v_call: TRBV12-3/TRBV12-4
cdr3_aa: CASMVRPDSGNTIYF
cdr3_nt: TGTGCCAGCATGGTGCGGCCAGACTCTGGAAACACCATATATTTT

clone_size: NA
cdr3_length: 11
j_call: TRBJ2-7
d_call: NA
v_call: TRBV11-3
cdr3_aa: CASSLGKKPYF
cdr3_nt: TGTGCCAGCAGCTTAGGGAAGAAGCCGTACTTC

clone_size: many
cdr3_length: 13
j_call: TRBJ2-1
d_call: NA
v_call: TRBV7-2
cdr3_aa: CASSLVGSGTTVF
cdr3_nt: NA

clone_size: NA
cdr3_length: 15
j_call: TRBJ2-7
d_call: NA
v_call: TRBV7-9
cdr3_aa: CASSLGVHGGGEQYF
cdr3_nt: TGTGCCAGCAGCTTAGGAGTACACGGGGGAGGCGAGCAGTACTTC

clone_size: NA
cdr3_length: 17
j_call: TRBJ2-7
d_call: TRBD2
v_call: TRBV9
cdr3_aa: CASSVEPTGTGGYEQYF
cdr3_nt: TGTGCCAGCAGCGTAGAACCAACCGGGACGGGAGGCTACGAGCAGTACTTC

clone_size: few
cdr3_length: 17
j_call: TRBJ2-5
d_call: NA
v_call: TRBV5-1
cdr3_aa: CASSSASQSSLQETQYF
cdr3_nt: TGCGCCAGCAGTTCGGCTAGCCAGTCCAGCTTACAAGAGACCCAGTACTTC

clone_size: few
cdr3_length: 14
j_call: TRBJ2-1
d_call: NA
v_call: TRBV12-3/TRBV12-4
cdr3_aa: CASSLGQGGNEQFF
cdr3_nt: TGTGCCAGCAGTTTAGGGCAGGGGGGGAATGAGCAGTTCTTC

clone_size: many
cdr3_length: 12
j_call: TRBJ1-6
d_call: NA
v_call: TRBV7-2
cdr3_aa: CASSRTNSPLHF
cdr3_nt: TGTGCCAGCAGCCGAACCAATTCACCCCTCCACTTT

clone_size: many
cdr3_length: 14
j_call: TRBJ1-1
d_call: TRBD1
v_call: TRBV29-1
cdr3_aa: CSVQGAHMNTEAFF
cdr3_nt: TGCAGCGTTCAGGGGGCTCACATGAACACTGAAGCTTTCTTT

clone_size: NA
cdr3_length: 15
j_call: TRBJ2-7
d_call: NA
v_call: TRBV12-3/TRBV12-4
cdr3_aa: CASSLRQQGRREQYF
cdr3_nt: TGTGCCAGCAGTCTCCGCCAGCAGGGGCGCCGAGAGCAGTACTTC

clone_size: few
cdr3_length: 12
j_call: TRBJ1-1
d_call: TRBD1
v_call: TRBV6-2/TRBV6-3
cdr3_aa: CATYRGNTEAFF
cdr3_nt: TGTGCCACCTACAGGGGGAACACTGAAGCTTTCTTT

clone_size: many
cdr3_length: 14
j_call: TRBJ2-3
d_call: TRBD2
v_call: TRBV20-1
cdr3_aa: CSARLAGGTDTQYF
cdr3_nt: TGCAGTGCCCGACTAGCGGGAGGAACCGATACGCAGTATTTT

clone_size: many
cdr3_length: 18
j_call: TRBJ1-5
d_call: NA
v_call: TRBV7-6
cdr3_aa: CASSLPPARRIFNQPQHF
cdr3_nt: TGTGCCAGCAGCTTACCTCCGGCCCGGAGAATATTCAATCAGCCCCAGCATTTT

clone_size: NA
cdr3_length: 15
j_call: TRBJ1-1
d_call: NA
v_call: TRBV6-2/TRBV6-3
cdr3_aa: CASSYSSRLNTEAFF
cdr3_nt: TGTGCCAGCAGTTACTCGAGCAGGCTGAACACTGAAGCTTTCTTT

clone_size: many
cdr3_length: 14
j_call: TRBJ2-5
d_call: NA
v_call: TRBV7-2
cdr3_aa: CASSLVGGQETQYF
cdr3_nt: TGTGCCAGCAGCTTAGTGGGGGGGCAGGAGACCCAGTACTTC

clone_size: NA
cdr3_length: 15
j_call: TRBJ1-1
d_call: NA
v_call: TRBV29-1
cdr3_aa: CSVEDGAGRGTEAFF
cdr3_nt: TGCAGCGTTGAAGATGGGGCAGGGAGGGGCACTGAAGCTTTCTTT

clone_size: many
cdr3_length: 15
j_call: TRBJ2-6
d_call: NA
v_call: TRBV7-7
cdr3_aa: CASSLDFSGANVLTF
cdr3_nt: TGTGCTAGCAGCTTAGATTTTTCTGGGGCCAACGTCCTGACTTTC

clone_size: many
cdr3_length: 15
j_call: TRBJ2-6
d_call: NA
v_call: TRBV6-1
cdr3_aa: CASSDSPAGANVLTF
cdr3_nt: TGTGCCAGCAGCGACAGCCCAGCTGGGGCCAACGTCCTGACTTTC

clone_size: few
cdr3_length: 14
j_call: TRBJ2-2
d_call: TRBD1
v_call: TRBV12-3/TRBV12-4
cdr3_aa: CASRGDRRGGELFF
cdr3_nt: TGTGCCAGCAGGGGGGACAGACGGGGCGGGGAGCTGTTTTTT

clone_size: medium-sized
cdr3_length: 14
j_call: TRBJ2-3
d_call: NA
v_call: TRBV2
cdr3_aa: CASSVGLDTDTQYF
cdr3_nt: TGTGCCAGCAGTGTGGGGCTGGATACAGATACGCAGTATTTT

clone_size: many
cdr3_length: 17
j_call: TRBJ2-1
d_call: NA
v_call: TRBV12-3/TRBV12-4
cdr3_aa: CASSLPRASGSYNEQFF
cdr3_nt: TGTGCCAGCAGTTTACCCAGGGCGTCAGGCTCCTACAATGAGCAGTTCTTC

clone_size: NA
cdr3_length: 14
j_call: TRBJ1-1
d_call: TRBD1
v_call: TRBV7-2
cdr3_aa: CASSLRQGLTEAFF
cdr3_nt: TGTGCCAGCAGTCTAAGACAGGGCCTGACTGAAGCTTTCTTT

clone_size: many
cdr3_length: 14
j_call: TRBJ2-7
d_call: NA
v_call: TRBV20-1
cdr3_aa: CSATEGGQIGEQYF
cdr3_nt: TGCAGTGCTACAGAGGGCGGGCAGATTGGTGAGCAGTACTTC

clone_size: few
cdr3_length: 14
j_call: TRBJ1-2
d_call: NA
v_call: TRBV5-1
cdr3_aa: CASSFPTGSYGYTF
cdr3_nt: TGCGCCAGCAGCTTTCCGACAGGCTCCTATGGCTACACCTTC

clone_size: few
cdr3_length: 15
j_call: TRBJ2-7
d_call: NA
v_call: TRBV29-1
cdr3_aa: CSVNSGTKTGDEQYF
cdr3_nt: TGCAGCGTTAACTCCGGAACCAAGACGGGGGACGAGCAGTACTTC

clone_size: many
cdr3_length: 18
j_call: TRBJ2-1
d_call: TRBD2
v_call: TRBV29-1
cdr3_aa: CSVGGTSGRAHILDEQFF
cdr3_nt: TGCAGCGTTGGGGGAACTAGCGGGAGGGCCCATATTCTCGATGAGCAGTTCTTC

clone_size: many
cdr3_length: 12
j_call: TRBJ1-1
d_call: TRBD1
v_call: TRBV2
cdr3_aa: CASSVGQGTAFF
cdr3_nt: TGTGCCAGCAGTGTGGGACAGGGAACGGCTTTCTTT

clone_size: many
cdr3_length: 15
j_call: TRBJ2-3
d_call: NA
v_call: TRBV4-1
cdr3_aa: CASSQAGAGTDTQYF
cdr3_nt: TGCGCCAGCAGCCAAGCGGGGGCCGGCACAGATACGCAGTATTTT

clone_size: many
cdr3_length: 13
j_call: TRBJ1-5
d_call: NA
v_call: TRBV29-1
cdr3_aa: CSARDNYMQPQHF
cdr3_nt: TGCAGTGCCCGGGACAATTATATGCAGCCCCAGCATTTT

clone_size: NA
cdr3_length: 14
j_call: TRBJ1-3
d_call: NA
v_call: TRBV12-3/TRBV12-4
cdr3_aa: CASSFRISGNTIYF
cdr3_nt: TGTGCCAGCAGCTTCAGGATCTCTGGAAACACCATATATTTT

clone_size: many
cdr3_length: 15
j_call: TRBJ2-7
d_call: TRBD2
v_call: TRBV29-1
cdr3_aa: CSVGLAGGSAYEQYF
cdr3_nt: TGCAGCGTTGGACTAGCGGGAGGTAGCGCCTACGAGCAGTACTTC

clone_size: many
cdr3_length: 11
j_call: TRBJ2-7
d_call: NA
v_call: TRBV30
cdr3_aa: CAWSVYYEQYF
cdr3_nt: TGTGCCTGGAGTGTGTACTACGAGCAGTACTTC

clone_size: NA
cdr3_length: 13
j_call: TRBJ1-1
d_call: TRBD1
v_call: TRBV6-1
cdr3_aa: CASSVRGHTEAFF
cdr3_nt: TGTGCCAGCAGTGTCAGGGGGCACACTGAAGCTTTCTTT

clone_size: NA
cdr3_length: 13
j_call: TRBJ1-3
d_call: TRBD1
v_call: TRBV5-1
cdr3_aa: CASRRGPGNTIYF
cdr3_nt: TGCGCCAGCAGGAGGGGGCCTGGAAACACCATATATTTT

clone_size: many
cdr3_length: 13
j_call: TRBJ1-2
d_call: NA
v_call: TRBV20-1
cdr3_aa: CSATRGLSYGYTF
cdr3_nt: TGCAGTGCTACGAGAGGGTTGAGCTATGGCTACACCTTC

clone_size: few
cdr3_length: 14
j_call: TRBJ1-5
d_call: NA
v_call: TRBV19
cdr3_aa: CASSRDGKYQPQHF
cdr3_nt: TGTGCCAGTAGTAGGGACGGGAAATATCAGCCCCAGCATTTT

clone_size: few
cdr3_length: 12
j_call: TRBJ2-7
d_call: NA
v_call: TRBV3-1
cdr3_aa: CASSPLRNQNYF
cdr3_nt: TGTGCCAGCAGCCCCCTCCGGAACCAGAACTACTTC

clone_size: few
cdr3_length: 15
j_call: TRBJ2-7
d_call: TRBD1
v_call: TRBV2
cdr3_aa: CASSASRDRANEQYF
cdr3_nt: TGTGCCAGCAGTGCGTCCCGGGACAGGGCCAACGAGCAGTACTTC

clone_size: few
cdr3_length: 15
j_call: TRBJ1-6
d_call: NA
v_call: TRBV7-2
cdr3_aa: CASSLGGTNNSPLHF
cdr3_nt: TGTGCCAGCAGCTTAGGGGGGACAAATAATTCACCCCTCCACTTT

clone_size: many
cdr3_length: 13
j_call: TRBJ2-1
d_call: NA
v_call: TRBV20-1
cdr3_aa: CSARDDQGSEQFF
cdr3_nt: TGCAGTGCTAGAGATGATCAGGGGAGTGAGCAGTTCTTC

clone_size: few
cdr3_length: 15
j_call: TRBJ2-3
d_call: TRBD1
v_call: TRBV12-3/TRBV12-4
cdr3_aa: CASRADRPSTDTQYF
cdr3_nt: TGTGCCAGCAGGGCGGACAGGCCTAGCACAGATACGCAGTATTTT

clone_size: many
cdr3_length: 15
j_call: TRBJ1-5
d_call: NA
v_call: TRBV5-1
cdr3_aa: CASSLGGTSNQPQHF
cdr3_nt: TGCGCCAGCAGCTTAGGCGGAACGAGCAATCAGCCCCAGCATTTT

clone_size: many
cdr3_length: 13
j_call: TRBJ2-7
d_call: NA
v_call: TRBV10-3
cdr3_aa: CAISRQGSYEQYF
cdr3_nt: TGTGCCATCAGTAGGCAGGGATCGTACGAGCAGTACTTC

clone_size: few
cdr3_length: 16
j_call: TRBJ2-3
d_call: NA
v_call: TRBV5-4
cdr3_aa: CASSKAAATSTDTQYF
cdr3_nt: TGTGCCAGCAGCAAGGCAGCGGCCACTAGCACAGATACGCAGTATTTT

clone_size: many
cdr3_length: 14
j_call: TRBJ1-2
d_call: NA
v_call: TRBV11-2
cdr3_aa: CASSGGNPIYGYTF
cdr3_nt: TGTGCCAGCAGTGGAGGCAATCCCATCTATGGCTACACCTTC